The 30 T cell receptor beta chains below all came from one sample that was sequenced in a study of blood T cells in healthy people across ages (dated by TCRdb to 2014 to 2015). Receptor amplification or capture employed 5' RACE. The reads were generated on an Illumina HiSeq 2500. A second PCR of roughly 7 to 11 cycles was performed with a sample-barcoded 5' primer and a J-beta primer mix. TCRdb took the public reads, trimmed them with fastp at Q25, ran MiXCR for clone calling and kept in-frame beta chains. Each CDR3 protein appears once, grouped with its most common genes and DNA. The sample records around 1,500,000 distinct CDR3 sequences, roughly 40% of which are singletons. Under 8% of the sample is taken by the ten largest. Sequenced material: blood. The origin of the receptors is a woman aged 18-30 years in good health.

V is TRBV4-1 and J is TRBJ1-5; D ambiguous. Trimming removed 1 base at V and 7 bases at J, with 17 bases between. The CDR3 extends over 16 amino acids. Germline lookup yields CDR1 MGHRA and CDR2 YSYEKL. The CDR3 protein is CASSQVVGSQNQPQHF. The CDR3 DNA sequence: TGCGCCAGCAGCCAAGTTGTTGGCAGCCAGAACCAGCCCCAGCATTTT.

This clonotype was picked up many times. J is TRBJ2-5 and V is TRBV7-8; 7 bases match TRBD1. This CDR3 spans 16 amino acids. Germline trimming cut 5 bases from V and 3 bases from J; bases unmatched to any gene: 12. CDR1 and CDR2 from the germline V gene are SGHVS and FQNEAQ. This chain's CDR3 is CASSPTEQGFEETQYF. The CDR3 region has the DNA TGTGCCAGCAGCCCTACGGAACAGGGGTTTGAAGAGACCCAGTACTTC.

The chain has TRBV30 and TRBJ1-1; no clear D. The V end lost 3 bases, the J end lost 8 bases, and 7 bases lay between the germline ends. Germline values: CDR1 GTSNPN, CDR2 SVGIG (reference sequence). CDR3 length equals 10 residues. The CDR3 sequence: CAWRTGEAFF. For the CDR3, the DNA is TGTGCCTGGAGGACGGGAGAAGCTTTCTTT.

This chain links TRBV12-3 or TRBV12-4 with TRBJ2-1, with 15 bases matching TRBD2. This CDR3 has 17 amino acids. V was clipped by 3 bases and J by 6 bases; unmatched bases: 6. The CDR3 protein is CASSFGTSGRPPNEQFF. In nucleotides, the CDR3 is TGTGCCAGCAGTTTCGGGACTAGCGGGAGGCCCCCCAATGAGCAGTTCTTC.

The chain combines TRBV10-3 with TRBJ2-1; TRBD2 aligns across 7 bases. This CDR3 is built from 15 residues. With 4 bases clipped from V and 8 bases from J, the junction kept 11 bases outside the gene matches. Germline CDR1 and CDR2: ENHRY and SYGVKD. In nucleotides, the CDR3 is TGTGCCATCAGTGGGGGACGAGCGGGACCTTATGAGCAGTTCTTC. It specifies CAISGGRAGPYEQFF.

The rearrangement links TRBV29-1 to TRBJ2-1; 11 bases line up with TRBD1. The CDR3 length is 13 residues. The germline V gene encodes CDR1 SQVTM and CDR2 ANQGSEA. Germline trimming cut 8 bases from V and 8 bases from J; bases unmatched to any gene: 8. The CDR3: CSLWTGGGDEQFF. CDR3 DNA sequence: TGCAGCCTCTGGACAGGGGGCGGAGATGAGCAGTTCTTC.

This sequence joins TRBV27 and TRBJ1-6, with a possible D match to TRBD1 (5 bases). V shed 2 bases and J shed 6 bases, with 14 bases lying between them. Germline V gives CDR1 MNHEY, CDR2 SMNVEV (reference sequence). The CDR3 covers 16 residues. The CDR3 loop reads CASSLPASGTNSPLHF. The CDR3 region has the DNA TGTGCCAGCAGTTTACCCGCTTCAGGGACTAATTCACCCCTCCACTTT.

In its sample, this clonotype was seen a few times. The gene calls are TRBV20-1 and TRBJ2-3, with 7 bases fitting TRBD1. J was trimmed by 2 bases and V by 6 bases; bases with no gene match: 8. In germline, CDR1 is DFQATT, CDR2 SNEGSKA (reference sequence). CDR3 length equals 14 residues. As DNA, the CDR3 is TGCAGTGCGCAGGGAGACAGGGCCACAGATACGCAGTATTTT. Protein sequence: CSAQGDRATDTQYF.

This clonotype was detected a few times. CDR3: CASSSGGTSGRTDTQYF. The CDR3 DNA reads as TGTGCCAGCAGCTCCGGTGGGACTAGCGGACGCACAGATACGCAGTATTTT. This chain connects TRBV7-9 to TRBJ2-3; 11 bases are a match to TRBD2. The CDR3 sequence is 17 residues long. The germline CDR1 and CDR2 sequences are SEHNR and FQNEAQ (reference sequence). Trimming at V came to 4 bases and at J to 1 base, leaving 7 bases not matched to a gene.

The chain joins TRBV12-3 or TRBV12-4 to TRBJ1-2, with D tentatively TRBD1 (5 bases). CDR3 length: 13 residues. V gave up 4 bases and J gave up 4 bases, with 10 bases separating them. CDR3 in amino acids: CASSSDIIYGYTF. As DNA, the CDR3 is TGTGCCAGCAGTTCGGACATAATCTATGGCTACACCTTC.

This clonotype was recorded a few times. CDR3 protein: CAISGTSGGSSYNEQYF. CDR3 sequence (DNA): TGTGCCATCAGTGGGACTAGCGGTGGAAGCTCCTACAATGAGCAGTACTTC. The chain has TRBV10-3 and TRBJ2-7; TRBD2 agrees at 10 bases. CDR3 length equals 17 residues. V was pared by 4 bases and J by 7 bases, with 16 bases of the junction left unmatched. Germline CDR1 ENHRY, CDR2 SYGVKD.

This clonotype is a singleton in its sample. Mismatch with germline at one junction end may stem from a read error. The rearrangement joins TRBV27 to TRBJ2-1; 8 bases are a match to TRBD2. Per the germline V gene, CDR1 is MNHEY and CDR2 is SMNVEV (reference sequence). The length of the CDR3 is 14 residues. CDR3 region: CASSRLAPPGERFF. The CDR3 nucleotides are TGTGCCAGCAGTAGACTAGCGCCCCCGGGGGAGCGGTTCTTC.

The chain joins TRBV30 to TRBJ2-5, with TRBD1 matching 12 bases. The J call may be mistaken, given a closer DNA end match to TRBJ2-7. CDR1 is GTSNPN and CDR2 is SVGIG in the germline V gene (reference sequence). The CDR3 sequence is 15 residues long. The CDR3, as DNA: TGTGCCTGGACGGGACAGGGGGCGGTTGTCAACGAGCAGTACTTC. The encoded protein is CAWTGQGAVVNEQYF.

The chain links TRBV4-1 to TRBJ2-7, with D perhaps given as TRBD1 or TRBD2 (5 bases each). Between the trimmed V and J ends, which lost 2 bases and 7 bases, there was a span of 15 bases. The CDR3 consists of 14 residues. Germline V lookup: CDR1 MGHRA, CDR2 YSYEKL. In DNA, the CDR3 is TGCGCCAGCAGCCAAACCGGGACCCACAATGAGCAGTACTTC. Translating it yields CASSQTGTHNEQYF.

This clonotype has only one observation. The V gene is TRBV7-9, the J gene TRBJ2-5, with 7 nucleotides matching TRBD1. The J call may be faulty, since TRBJ2-7 better matches the DNA end. Germline V lookup: CDR1 SEHNR, CDR2 FQNEAQ (reference sequence). The length of the CDR3 is 15 residues. The CDR3 is CASSPRNQGVGEQYF. The CDR3 DNA is TGTGCCAGCAGCCCCCGAAATCAGGGGGTCGGCGAGCAGTACTTC.

About this clonotype: This may come from a read error, since a much larger clone is one base off. V is TRBV28 and J is TRBJ2-7, with D perhaps matching TRBD1 (6 bases). This CDR3 comprises 17 residues. Germline CDR1 is MDHEN and CDR2 is SYDVKM. CDR3 coding DNA: TGTGCCGGCAGTCTGGGCAGGGGTAAAGGGTTGAACTACGAGCAGTACTTC. Its protein is CAGSLGRGKGLNYEQYF.

The V gene is TRBV12-3 or TRBV12-4, the J gene TRBJ2-1; 11 nucleotides align to TRBD2. With the DNA end fitting TRBJ2-7 better, the J assignment may be wrong. The CDR3 extends over 15 amino acids. In nucleotides, the CDR3 is TGTGCCAGCAGGCCTTTAGCGGGAGGGTACAATGAGCAGTACTTC. Protein sequence: CASRPLAGGYNEQYF.

This clonotype was counted a few times. The rearrangement uses TRBV12-3 or TRBV12-4 and TRBJ2-5, with D possibly being TRBD1 or TRBD2 (5 bases each). The CDR3 is made up of 14 amino acids. V lost 6 bases and J lost 0, with 11 bases in between. Here the CDR3 DNA reads TGTGCCAGCAGAGCCTGGGGGTACCAAGAGACCCAGTACTTC. Its translation is CASRAWGYQETQYF.

This clonotype was observed a single time. The chain recombines TRBV7-9 with TRBJ1-2; D not resolved. This CDR3 comprises 14 residues. CDR1 SEHNR and CDR2 FQNEAQ come from the germline V gene (reference sequence). The ends were cut back, 3 bases at V and 2 bases at J, with 10 bases in the middle. The CDR3 region is CASSFGDGNYGYTF. In nucleotides, the CDR3 is TGTGCCAGCAGCTTCGGAGACGGAAACTATGGCTACACCTTC.

With respect to this clonotype: One end of the junction does not line up with germline, which may come from a read error. The J gene is TRBJ2-1, the V gene TRBV28; 9 bases line up with TRBD2. Germline V lookup: CDR1 MDHEN, CDR2 SYDVKM. This CDR3 region has 16 residues. The CDR3, as DNA: TGTGCCAGCAGCGGAGGGGCGGGGGGGTATTTTGATGAGCGGTTCTTC. As protein: CASSGGAGGYFDERFF.

CDR3 DNA sequence: TGTGCCAGCAGCCTCAGGAATAGTCCCACAGATACGCAGTATTTT. It encodes CASSLRNSPTDTQYF. J is TRBJ2-3 and V is TRBV21-1; the table names TRBD2, a call not compared with the DNA. TRBV21-1 constitutes a pseudogene. CDR3 length: 15 residues.

This clonotype has a handful of counts. This chain uses TRBV12-3 or TRBV12-4 with TRBJ2-7; D is uncertain. The CDR3 contains 16 residues. V gave up 1 base and J gave up 4 bases, with 17 bases separating them. CDR3 nucleotides: TGTGCCAGCAGTTTAGGTCTCAGCTGGGGTGAATACGAGCAGTACTTC. Translating it yields CASSLGLSWGEYEQYF.

The genes are TRBV29-1 and TRBJ1-2, with D possibly matching TRBD1 (5 bases). Trimming left V 4 bases short and J 8 bases short, with 14 bases between. Per germline, CDR1 SQVTM and CDR2 ANQGSEA. This CDR3 spans 12 amino acids. The CDR3 bases are TGCAGCGTTGGGGACCCTAAGAACGGCTACACCTTC. This gives the protein CSVGDPKNGYTF. Complete variable domain (other parts from reference TRBV29-1 and TRBJ1-2): SAVISQKPSRDICQRGTSLTIQCQVDSQVTMMFWYRQQPGQSLTLIATANQGSEATYESGFVIDKFPISRPNLTFSTLTVSNMSPEDSSIYLCSVGDPKNGYTFGSGTRLTVV.

This clonotype occurred a few times. The chain combines TRBV2 with TRBJ2-5; unclear D gene. Gene TRBJ2-7 matches the end of the DNA better, so the J call may be wrong. Per the germline V gene, CDR1 is SNHLY and CDR2 is FYNNEI. CDR3 length equals 15 residues. The CDR3 protein is CASSEIGFPYGEQYF. CDR3 coding DNA: TGTGCCAGCAGTGAAATAGGCTTCCCTTATGGCGAGCAGTACTTC.

This clonotype was picked up a small number of times. V gene TRBV3-1 combines with J gene TRBJ2-7; D not resolved. The CDR3 is 14 residues long. The V end lost 3 bases, the J end lost 4 bases, and 13 bases lay between the germline ends. The germline V gene encodes CDR1 LGHDT and CDR2 YNNKEL (reference sequence). The CDR3 loop is CASSHSTLEYEQYF. CDR3 nucleotides: TGTGCCAGCAGCCATAGCACCCTGGAGTACGAGCAGTACTTC.

The V and J genes are TRBV24-1 and TRBJ2-3; either TRBD1 or TRBD2 may supply D (5 bases each). V lost 4 bases, J lost 3 bases, and 19 bases lay in between. The CDR3 is 17 residues long. In germline, CDR1 is KGHDR, CDR2 SFDVKD. This chain's CDR3 is CATSDRGRQGVTDTQYF. The CDR3 nucleotides are TGTGCCACCAGTGACCGAGGACGTCAGGGAGTTACAGATACGCAGTATTTT.

This clonotype occurred a few times. The rearrangement joins TRBV6-1 to TRBJ1-5, with TRBD1 as a possible D gene (5 bases). Germline lookup yields CDR1 MNHNS and CDR2 SASEGT. Trimming left V 5 bases short and J 6 bases short, with 11 bases between. This CDR3 is built from 13 residues. The DNA for the CDR3 is TGTGCCAGCAGTCCTTTCGGGGGTCAGCCCCAGCATTTT. Its translation is CASSPFGGQPQHF.

V gene TRBV29-1 combines with J gene TRBJ1-1; D ambiguous. The CDR3 consists of 10 residues. The V gene's germline CDR1 is SQVTM and CDR2 ANQGSEA. The germline V and J ends were trimmed by 7 bases and 7 bases, with 10 bases remaining between them. This CDR3 is CSDSDFEAFF. The DNA of the CDR3 is TGCAGCGATTCGGACTTTGAAGCTTTCTTT.

The gene calls are TRBV14 and TRBJ2-1, with D perhaps matching TRBD1 or TRBD2 (6 bases each). The CDR3 has 18 residues. CDR1 and CDR2 (germline): SGHDN, FVKESK. V lost 0 bases and J lost 0, with 15 bases in between. CDR3 DNA: TGTGCCAGCAGCCAAGATAGGGGGAGGACGATCTCCTACAATGAGCAGTTCTTC. Amino acids: CASSQDRGRTISYNEQFF.

This chain joins TRBV18 and TRBJ2-3; D might be TRBD2 (6 bases). CDR1 KGHSH and CDR2 LQKENI come from the germline V gene. Trimming stripped 0 bases from V and 2 bases from J, with 15 bases between. CDR3 length: 17 residues. The CDR3 DNA reads TGTGCCAGCTCACCACCCTACGACGGGGGTACCACAGATACGCAGTATTTT. It codes for CASSPPYDGGTTDTQYF.